Below are 11 T cell receptor beta chains sequenced from a single sample in a study of human T cells and chemical hapten exposure. Using its own MiXCR run on the RACE reads, TCRdb lists one record per CDR3 protein. This table has roughly 200,000 distinct CDR3 sequences, 20% to 25% appearing once. The time point here: patch test 1, 2 weeks after DPC sensitization. As to treatment: therapeutic diphenylcyclopropenone sensitization with weekly scalp DPC. Sequenced material: whole blood, taken in connection with sensitization to the hapten diphenylcyclopropenone (DPC). Source of these receptors: a woman between 45 and 60 years old with alopecia areata. Some clones in this sample may be carry-over from other donors' samples.

This chain uses TRBV29-1 with TRBJ2-3, with D hard to call. The germline V and J ends were trimmed by 4 bases and 9 bases, with 17 bases remaining between them. The CDR3 has 13 residues. In germline, CDR1 is SQVTM, CDR2 ANQGSEA. CDR3 in DNA: TGCAGCGTTGGTTCCATTTCACAGATAACGCAGTATTTT. Its protein product is CSVGSISQITQYF.

The rearrangement joins TRBV10-3 to TRBJ2-5; D unresolved. Germline V gives CDR1 ENHRY, CDR2 SYGVKD. V was clipped by 0 bases and J by 0 bases, with 8 bases between them. There are 15 residues in the CDR3. The CDR3 region is CAISESWKYQETQYF. The CDR3 coding sequence is TGTGCCATCAGTGAGTCTTGGAAGTACCAAGAGACCCAGTACTTC.

The chain links TRBV12-3 or TRBV12-4 to TRBJ1-3; 7 nucleotides align to TRBD1. The CDR3 loop spans 15 amino acids. The ends lost 6 bases at V and 3 bases at J; junction bases unmatched: 8. This chain's CDR3 is CASSLDRDRGNTIYF. As DNA, the CDR3 is TGTGCCAGCAGCCTCGACAGGGACCGTGGAAACACCATATATTTT.

This clonotype was recorded a few times. The chain joins TRBV7-6 to TRBJ1-4; perhaps TRBD1 as D (6 bases). This CDR3 comprises 16 residues. V lost 2 bases and J lost 7, with 17 bases in between. Germline CDR1 SGHVS, CDR2 FNYEAQ. This chain's CDR3 is CASSLISWQGSEKLFF. CDR3 sequence (DNA): TGTGCCAGCAGCTTAATATCGTGGCAGGGGTCTGAAAAACTGTTTTTT.

This chain uses TRBV6-6 with TRBJ1-5; D is uncertain. Trimming shortened V by 6 bases and J by 6 bases, and 9 bases separated the two germline ends. The CDR3 contains 12 residues. CDR1 and CDR2 (germline): MNHNY, SVGAGI (reference sequence). CDR3 in DNA: TGTGCCAGCAGCCCCTCCCCTCAGCCCCAGCATTTT. Protein product: CASSPSPQPQHF.

The V gene is TRBV29-1, the J gene TRBJ1-1, with TRBD1 matching over 8 bases. This CDR3 has 12 amino acids. Germline V gives CDR1 SQVTM, CDR2 ANQGSEA. With 3 bases clipped from V and 5 bases from J, the junction kept 2 bases outside the gene matches. CDR3 protein: CSVDRGRTEAFF. The CDR3 region has the DNA TGCAGCGTTGACAGGGGGCGTACTGAAGCTTTCTTT.

The chain uses TRBV5-1 and TRBJ2-3; perhaps TRBD2 as D (6 bases). CDR3 length: 14 amino acids. The V end was cut by 0 bases, the J end by 2 bases, with 7 bases between. Germline V gene lookup returns CDR1 SGHRS and CDR2 YFSETQ. Here the CDR3 reads CASSLGLDTDTQYF. DNA for the CDR3: TGCGCCAGCAGCTTGGGACTAGACACAGATACGCAGTATTTT.

Concerning this clonotype itself: This may be a read error, as it is one base from a much larger clone. The rearrangement uses TRBV7-3 and TRBJ2-1, with 11 nucleotides matching TRBD2. The ends lost 2 bases at V and 7 bases at J; junction bases unmatched: 10. Germline loops: CDR1 SGHTA, CDR2 FQGTGA. CDR3 length: 17 amino acids. CDR3 sequence (DNA): TGTGCCAGCAGCTTATACCCGGAACTAGCGGGAGTAAATGAGCAGTTCTTC. It codes for CASSLYPELAGVNEQFF.

The chain uses TRBV7-9 and TRBJ2-1; D is perhaps TRBD2 (6 bases). Trimming pared 1 base from V and 6 bases from J, leaving 13 bases between. CDR3 length: 15 amino acids. Per germline, CDR1 SEHNR and CDR2 FQNEAQ (reference sequence). The CDR3 nucleotides are TGTGCCAGCAGCTTAGGGGGGGAGGTTACCAATGAGCAGTTCTTC. Translating gives CASSLGGEVTNEQFF. Complete variable domain (other parts from reference TRBV7-9 and TRBJ2-1): DTGVSQNPRHKITKRGQNVTFRCDPISEHNRLYWYRQTLGQGPEFLTYFQNEAQLEKSRLLSDRFSAERPKGSFSTLEIQRTEQGDSAMYLCASSLGGEVTNEQFFGPGTRLTVL.

The chain couples TRBV11-2 to TRBJ1-1; D is undetermined. This CDR3 comprises 14 residues. Germline V lookup: CDR1 SGHAT, CDR2 FQNNGV. Trimming took 2 bases from V and 5 from J, leaving 12 bases between them. The CDR3 loop is CASSLRAGGTEAFF. CDR3 bases: TGTGCCAGCAGCTTAAGGGCTGGAGGGACTGAAGCTTTCTTT.

This chain uses TRBV4-1 with TRBJ2-3; D possibly corresponds to TRBD1 (6 bases). Trimming removed 6 bases from V and 5 bases from J, with 24 bases in between. Germline V gives CDR1 MGHRA, CDR2 YSYEKL. This CDR3 spans 17 amino acids. CDR3 amino acids: CASRSSERDIRGDTQYF. The CDR3 DNA is TGCGCCAGCAGGTCGTCGGAACGGGACATAAGAGGAGATACGCAGTATTTT.